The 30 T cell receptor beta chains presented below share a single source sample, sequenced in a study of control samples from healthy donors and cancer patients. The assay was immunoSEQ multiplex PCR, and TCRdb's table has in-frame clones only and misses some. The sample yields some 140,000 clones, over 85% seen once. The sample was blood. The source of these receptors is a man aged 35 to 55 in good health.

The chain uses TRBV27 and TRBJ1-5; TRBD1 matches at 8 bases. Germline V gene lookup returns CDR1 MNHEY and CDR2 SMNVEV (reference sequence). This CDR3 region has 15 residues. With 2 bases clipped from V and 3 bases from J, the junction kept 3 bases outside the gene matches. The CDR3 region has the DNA TGTGCCAGCAGTTTAGGGACAGGATACAATCAGCCCCAGCATTTT. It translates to CASSLGTGYNQPQHF.

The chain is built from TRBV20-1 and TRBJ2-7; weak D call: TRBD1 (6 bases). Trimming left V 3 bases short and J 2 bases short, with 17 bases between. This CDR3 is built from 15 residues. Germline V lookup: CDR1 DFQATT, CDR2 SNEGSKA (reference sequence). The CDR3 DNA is TGCAGTGCTAGTCGAATATCGACAGGCACCTACGAGCAGTACTTC. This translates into CSASRISTGTYEQYF.

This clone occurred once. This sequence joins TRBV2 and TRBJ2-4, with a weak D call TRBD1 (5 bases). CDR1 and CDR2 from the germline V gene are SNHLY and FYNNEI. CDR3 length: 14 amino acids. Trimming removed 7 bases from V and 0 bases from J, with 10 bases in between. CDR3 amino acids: CASTWTLAKNIQYF. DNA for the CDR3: TGTGCCAGCACCTGGACATTAGCCAAAAACATTCAGTACTTC.

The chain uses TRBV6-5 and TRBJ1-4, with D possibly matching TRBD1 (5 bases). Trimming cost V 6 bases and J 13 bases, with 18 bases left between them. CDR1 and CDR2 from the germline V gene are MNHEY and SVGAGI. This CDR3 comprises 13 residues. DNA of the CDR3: TGTGCCAGCAGATCTCGGGCGGCCCAGGGACTGTTTTTT. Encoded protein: CASRSRAAQGLFF.

Written as DNA, the CDR3 is TGTGCCACCAGTGAAGCCGGGACAGGGGGTGAAAAACTGTTTTTT. Residues: CATSEAGTGGEKLFF. The rearrangement uses TRBV24-1 and TRBJ1-4; 11 bases map to TRBD1. Germline V gives CDR1 KGHDR, CDR2 SFDVKD. V lost 4 bases and J lost 7; bases outside the gene matches: 4. This CDR3 region has 15 residues.

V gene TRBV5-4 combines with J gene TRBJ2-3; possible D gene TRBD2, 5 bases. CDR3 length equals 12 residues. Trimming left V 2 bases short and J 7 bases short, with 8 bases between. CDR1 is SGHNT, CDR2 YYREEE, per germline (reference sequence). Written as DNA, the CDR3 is TGTGCCAGCAGCTTCGGGGTGAATACGCAGTATTTT. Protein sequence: CASSFGVNTQYF.

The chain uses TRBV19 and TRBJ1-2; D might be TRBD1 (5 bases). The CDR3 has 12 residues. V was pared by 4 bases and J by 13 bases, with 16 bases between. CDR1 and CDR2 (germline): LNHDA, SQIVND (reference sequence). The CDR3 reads CASSKGPRGSTF. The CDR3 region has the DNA TGTGCCAGTAGTAAGGGACCAAGGGGATCCACCTTC.

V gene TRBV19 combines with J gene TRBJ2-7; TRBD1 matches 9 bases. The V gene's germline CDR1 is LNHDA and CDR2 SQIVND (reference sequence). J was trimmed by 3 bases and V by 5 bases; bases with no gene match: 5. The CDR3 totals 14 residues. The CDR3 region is CASSSGTGLYEQYF. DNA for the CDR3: TGTGCCAGTAGTTCCGGGACAGGGCTCTACGAGCAGTACTTC.

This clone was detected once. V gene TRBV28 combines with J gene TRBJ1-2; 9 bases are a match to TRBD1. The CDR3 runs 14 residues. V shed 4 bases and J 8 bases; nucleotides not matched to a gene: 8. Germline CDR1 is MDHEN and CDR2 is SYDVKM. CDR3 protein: CASSSGTGLGGYTF. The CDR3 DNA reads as TGTGCCAGCAGTTCCGGGACAGGGTTGGGAGGCTACACCTTC.

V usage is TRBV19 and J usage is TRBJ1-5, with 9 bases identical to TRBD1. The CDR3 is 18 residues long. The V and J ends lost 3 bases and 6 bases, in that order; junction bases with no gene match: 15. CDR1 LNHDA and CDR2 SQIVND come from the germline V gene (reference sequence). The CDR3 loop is CASSIWGGNRGLSQPQHF. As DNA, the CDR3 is TGTGCCAGTAGTATTTGGGGGGGAAACAGGGGGCTTTCTCAGCCCCAGCATTTT.

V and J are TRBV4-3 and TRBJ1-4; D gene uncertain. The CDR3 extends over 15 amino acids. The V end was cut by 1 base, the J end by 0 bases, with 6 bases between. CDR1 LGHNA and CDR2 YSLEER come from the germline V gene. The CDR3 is CASSQAAATNEKLFF. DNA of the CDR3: TGCGCCAGCAGCCAAGCGGCGGCAACTAATGAAAAACTGTTTTTT.

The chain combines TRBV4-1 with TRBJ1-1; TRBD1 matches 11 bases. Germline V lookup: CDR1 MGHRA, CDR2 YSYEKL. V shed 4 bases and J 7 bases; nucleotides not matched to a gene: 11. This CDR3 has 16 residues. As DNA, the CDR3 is TGCGCCAGCAGCCCTTACGGGACAGGGGGAGTGGGTGAAGCTTTCTTT. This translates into CASSPYGTGGVGEAFF.

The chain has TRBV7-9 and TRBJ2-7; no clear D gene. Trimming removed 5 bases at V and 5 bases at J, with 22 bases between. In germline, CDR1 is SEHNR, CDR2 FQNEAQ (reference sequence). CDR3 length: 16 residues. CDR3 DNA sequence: TGTGCCAGCAGCCCCTTAAACCGGTCCCCAGGTCACGAGCAGTACTTC. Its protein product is CASSPLNRSPGHEQYF.

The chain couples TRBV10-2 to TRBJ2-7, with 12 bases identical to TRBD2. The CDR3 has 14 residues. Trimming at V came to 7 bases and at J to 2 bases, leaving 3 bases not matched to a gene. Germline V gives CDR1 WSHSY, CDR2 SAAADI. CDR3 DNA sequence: TGCGCCAGCATGGCTAGCGGGGGGGCCTACGAGCAGTACTTC. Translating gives CASMASGGAYEQYF.

CDR3 sequence reads: CASSLGSGQGEGYTF. The CDR3, as DNA: TGCGCCAGCAGCTTGGGTTCGGGACAGGGCGAAGGCTACACCTTC. The genes are TRBV5-1 and TRBJ1-2; TRBD1 agrees at 9 bases. CDR3 length equals 15 residues. The germline V gene has CDR1 SGHRS and CDR2 YFSETQ. Trimming took 0 bases from V and 8 from J; bases not matched to a gene: 8.

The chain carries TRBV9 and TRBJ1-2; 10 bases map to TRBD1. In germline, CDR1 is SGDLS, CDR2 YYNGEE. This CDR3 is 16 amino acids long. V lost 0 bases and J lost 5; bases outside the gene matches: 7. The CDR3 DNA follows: TGTGCCAGCAGCGTAGGAACCGGGACAGGGGTATATGGCTACACCTTC. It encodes CASSVGTGTGVYGYTF.

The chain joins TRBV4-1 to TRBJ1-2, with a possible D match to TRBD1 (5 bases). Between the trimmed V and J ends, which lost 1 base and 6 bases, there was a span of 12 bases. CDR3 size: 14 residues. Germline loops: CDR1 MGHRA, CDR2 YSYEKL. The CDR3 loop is CASSQGRQGDGYTF. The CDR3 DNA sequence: TGCGCCAGCAGCCAAGGGCGGCAGGGAGATGGCTACACCTTC.

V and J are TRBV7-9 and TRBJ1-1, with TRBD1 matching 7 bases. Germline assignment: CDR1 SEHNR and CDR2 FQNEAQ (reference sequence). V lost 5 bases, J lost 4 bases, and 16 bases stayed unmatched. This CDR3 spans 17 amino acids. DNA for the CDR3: TGTGCCAGCAGCGTAACGACAGGGTACCCCGTTGGCACTGAAGCTTTCTTT. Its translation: CASSVTTGYPVGTEAFF.

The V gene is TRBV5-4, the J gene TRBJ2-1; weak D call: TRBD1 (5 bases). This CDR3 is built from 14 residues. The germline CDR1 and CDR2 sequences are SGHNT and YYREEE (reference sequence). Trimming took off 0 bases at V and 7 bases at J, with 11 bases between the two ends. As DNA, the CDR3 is TGTGCCAGCAGCTTGGAGGGGTCACGGAATGAGCAGTTCTTC. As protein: CASSLEGSRNEQFF.

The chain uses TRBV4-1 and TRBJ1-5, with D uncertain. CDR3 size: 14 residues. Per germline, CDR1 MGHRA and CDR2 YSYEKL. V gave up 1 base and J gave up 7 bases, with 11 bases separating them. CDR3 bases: TGCGCCAGCAGCCAAGGTCTGCGGGTCCAGCCCCAGCATTTT. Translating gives CASSQGLRVQPQHF.

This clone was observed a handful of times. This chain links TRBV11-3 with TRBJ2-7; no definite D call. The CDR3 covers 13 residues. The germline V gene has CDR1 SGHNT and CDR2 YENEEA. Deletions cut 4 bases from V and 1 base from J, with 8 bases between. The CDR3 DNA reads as TGTGCCAGCAGCTCAGGTCCTTCCTACGAGCAGTACTTC. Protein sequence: CASSSGPSYEQYF.

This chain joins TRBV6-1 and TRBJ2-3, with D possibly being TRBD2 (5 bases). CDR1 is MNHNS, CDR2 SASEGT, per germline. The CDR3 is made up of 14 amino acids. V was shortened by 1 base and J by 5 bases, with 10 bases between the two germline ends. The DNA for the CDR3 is TGTGCCAGCAGTGAAGGTGGAGGCGGAGATACGCAGTATTTT. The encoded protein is CASSEGGGGDTQYF.

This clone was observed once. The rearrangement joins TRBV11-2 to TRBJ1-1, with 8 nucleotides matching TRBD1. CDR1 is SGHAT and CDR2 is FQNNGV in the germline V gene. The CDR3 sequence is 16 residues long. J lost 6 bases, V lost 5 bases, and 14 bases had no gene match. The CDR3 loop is CASSNGQGKSNSEAFF. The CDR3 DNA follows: TGTGCCAGCAGCAACGGACAGGGAAAATCAAATTCTGAAGCTTTCTTT. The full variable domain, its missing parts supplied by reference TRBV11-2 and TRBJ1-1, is EAGVAQSPRYKIIEKRQSVAFWCNPISGHATLYWYQQILGQGPKLLIQFQNNGVVDDSQLPKDRFSAERLKGVDSTLKIQPAKLEDSAVYLCASSNGQGKSNSEAFFGQGTRLTVV.

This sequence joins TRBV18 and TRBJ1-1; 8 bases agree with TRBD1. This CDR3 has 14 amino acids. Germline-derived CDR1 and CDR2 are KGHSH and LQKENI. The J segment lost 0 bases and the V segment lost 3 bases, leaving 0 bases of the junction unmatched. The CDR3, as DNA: TGTGCCAGCTCACCGGGACAGGTGAACACTGAAGCTTTCTTT. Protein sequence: CASSPGQVNTEAFF.

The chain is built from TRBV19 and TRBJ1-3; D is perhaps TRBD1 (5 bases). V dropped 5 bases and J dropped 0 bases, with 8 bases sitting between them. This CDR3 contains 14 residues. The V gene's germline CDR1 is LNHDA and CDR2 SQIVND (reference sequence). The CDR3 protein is CASSPQVSGNTIYF. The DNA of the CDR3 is TGTGCCAGTAGTCCACAGGTCTCTGGAAACACCATATATTTT.

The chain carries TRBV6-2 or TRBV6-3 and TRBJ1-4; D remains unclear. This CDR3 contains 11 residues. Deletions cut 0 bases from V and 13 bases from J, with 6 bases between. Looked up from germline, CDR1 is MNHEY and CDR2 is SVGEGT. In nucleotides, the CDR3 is TGTGCCAGCAGTTACTCGAATAGACTGTTTTTT. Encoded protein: CASSYSNRLFF.

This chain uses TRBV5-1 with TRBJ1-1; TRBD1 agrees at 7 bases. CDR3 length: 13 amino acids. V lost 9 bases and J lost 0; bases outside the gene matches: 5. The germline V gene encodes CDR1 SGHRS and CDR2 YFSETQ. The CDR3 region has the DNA TGCGCCACCAGGACAGGTATGAACACTGAAGCTTTCTTT. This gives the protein CATRTGMNTEAFF.

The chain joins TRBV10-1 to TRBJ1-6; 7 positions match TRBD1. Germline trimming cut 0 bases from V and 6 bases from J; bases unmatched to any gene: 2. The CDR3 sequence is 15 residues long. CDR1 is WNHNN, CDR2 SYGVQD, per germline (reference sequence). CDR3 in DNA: TGCGCCAGCAGTGAGTCGAACAGGGGTAATTCACCCCTCCACTTT. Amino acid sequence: CASSESNRGNSPLHF.

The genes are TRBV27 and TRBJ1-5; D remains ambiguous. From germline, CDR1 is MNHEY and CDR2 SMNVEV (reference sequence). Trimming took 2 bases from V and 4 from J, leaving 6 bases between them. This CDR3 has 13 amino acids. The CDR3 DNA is TGTGCCAGCAGTTTAGGTAAGAATCAGCCCCAGCATTTT. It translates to CASSLGKNQPQHF.

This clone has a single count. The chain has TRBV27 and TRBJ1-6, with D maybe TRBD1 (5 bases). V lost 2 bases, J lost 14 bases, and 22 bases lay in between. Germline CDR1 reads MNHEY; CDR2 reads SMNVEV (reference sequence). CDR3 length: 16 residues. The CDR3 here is CASSLNSWVRVGALHF. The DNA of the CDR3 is TGTGCCAGCAGTTTAAACTCCTGGGTGCGGGTAGGGGCCCTCCACTTT.